Listed here are 10 T cell receptor beta chains from one sample, sequenced in a study of cytomegalovirus exposure and HLA in healthy donors. It was with 60 Vbeta and 13 Jbeta primers that the PCR ran. The repertoire was sequenced with immunoSEQ multiplex PCR; TCRdb's copy has only in-frame clones and lacks some. The data show under 150,000 clones, roughly 72% seen once. Material for sequencing was PBMCs. These receptors came from a woman in her thirties or forties in good health and CMV-seropositive.

The chain links TRBV6-5 to TRBJ2-2; 7 nucleotides align to TRBD2. The CDR3 sequence is 16 residues long. Germline V gives CDR1 MNHEY, CDR2 SVGAGI. J was trimmed by 3 bases and V by 2 bases; bases with no gene match: 6. Written as DNA, the CDR3 is TGTGCCAGCAGTTACCGGCGGGAGTGGTACACCGGGGAGCTGTTTTTT. It yields the protein CASSYRREWYTGELFF.

V gene TRBV19 combines with J gene TRBJ1-2; 9 bases line up with TRBD1. CDR1 is LNHDA and CDR2 is SQIVND in the germline V gene (reference sequence). Trimming took 7 bases from V and 8 from J; bases not matched to a gene: 8. The CDR3 is made up of 13 amino acids. CDR3 sequence reads: CASTDRGSRGYTF. The CDR3 bases are TGTGCCAGTACCGACAGGGGGAGTCGAGGCTACACCTTC.

V and J are TRBV4-1 and TRBJ2-7; 12 bases agree with TRBD2. V dropped 5 bases and J dropped 1; count of bases not matched to a gene: 6. This CDR3 is built from 16 residues. Germline values: CDR1 MGHRA, CDR2 YSYEKL. CDR3 sequence: CASSWTSGAGSYEQYF. CDR3 DNA: TGCGCCAGCAGCTGGACTAGCGGGGCGGGTTCCTACGAGCAGTACTTC.

The V call is TRBV7-9, the J call TRBJ2-2; 9 bases fit TRBD2. The trim removed 5 bases at V and 4 bases at J, leaving 11 bases unmatched. The germline V gene encodes CDR1 SEHNR and CDR2 FQNEAQ (reference sequence). This CDR3 has 17 amino acids. The CDR3 bases are TGTGCCAGCAGCCCCCGGGGGAGTAGCGGGAGCACCGGGGAGCTGTTTTTT. This encodes CASSPRGSSGSTGELFF.

This sequence joins TRBV18 and TRBJ2-3, with 8 bases fitting TRBD2. The V gene end was trimmed by 3 bases and the J gene end by 4 bases; junction bases not matched to a gene: 6. The germline gives CDR1 KGHSH, CDR2 LQKENI. The CDR3 covers 15 residues. The CDR3 loop is CASSPSGRLADTQYF. The CDR3 region has the DNA TGTGCCAGCTCACCGAGCGGGAGATTAGCAGATACGCAGTATTTT.

A few counts support this clone. The rearrangement links TRBV19 to TRBJ1-1; a possible D gene is TRBD1 (5 bases). This CDR3 comprises 14 residues. Germline lookup yields CDR1 LNHDA and CDR2 SQIVND (reference sequence). The V and J ends lost 5 bases and 0 bases respectively, with 10 bases between them. The CDR3 nucleotides read TGTGCCAGTAGTCTCCGGGGGGTGAACACTGAAGCTTTCTTT. Protein product: CASSLRGVNTEAFF.

V usage is TRBV29-1 and J usage is TRBJ2-2; D possibly corresponds to TRBD2 (6 bases). Trimming took 6 bases from V and 11 from J, leaving 10 bases between them. Germline values: CDR1 SQVTM, CDR2 ANQGSEA. The CDR3 spans 10 residues. The CDR3 nucleotides read TGCAGCGTAAGGGACTCTGAGCTGTTTTTT. Protein product: CSVRDSELFF.

The chain carries TRBV5-1 and TRBJ2-5; 8 bases agree with TRBD2. The V segment lost 1 base and the J segment 5 bases; nucleotides outside the gene matches: 7. Germline CDR1 SGHRS, CDR2 YFSETQ. The CDR3 consists of 15 residues. The CDR3 bases are TGCGCCAGCAGCTTGTTATCGGGGGGGGCCGAGACCCAGTACTTC. Encoded protein: CASSLLSGGAETQYF.

The count of this clone is one. The gene calls are TRBV5-1 and TRBJ2-1; 8 nucleotides align to TRBD2. This CDR3 is built from 17 residues. V dropped 0 bases and J dropped 2; count of bases not matched to a gene: 7. CDR1 and CDR2 (germline): SGHRS, YFSETQ. CDR3 in amino acids: CASSLVTGGPTYNEQFF. The CDR3, as DNA: TGCGCCAGCAGCTTGGTTACGGGAGGGCCGACCTACAATGAGCAGTTCTTC.

The chain recombines TRBV19 with TRBJ2-2; tentatively, D is TRBD2 (6 bases). Per germline, CDR1 LNHDA and CDR2 SQIVND (reference sequence). The CDR3 runs 14 residues. The ends were cut back, 9 bases at V and 7 bases at J, with 18 bases in the middle. The CDR3 here is CASSVRGLGGELFF. CDR3 DNA: TGTGCCAGCTCCGTCCGGGGGTTGGGCGGGGAGCTGTTTTTT.